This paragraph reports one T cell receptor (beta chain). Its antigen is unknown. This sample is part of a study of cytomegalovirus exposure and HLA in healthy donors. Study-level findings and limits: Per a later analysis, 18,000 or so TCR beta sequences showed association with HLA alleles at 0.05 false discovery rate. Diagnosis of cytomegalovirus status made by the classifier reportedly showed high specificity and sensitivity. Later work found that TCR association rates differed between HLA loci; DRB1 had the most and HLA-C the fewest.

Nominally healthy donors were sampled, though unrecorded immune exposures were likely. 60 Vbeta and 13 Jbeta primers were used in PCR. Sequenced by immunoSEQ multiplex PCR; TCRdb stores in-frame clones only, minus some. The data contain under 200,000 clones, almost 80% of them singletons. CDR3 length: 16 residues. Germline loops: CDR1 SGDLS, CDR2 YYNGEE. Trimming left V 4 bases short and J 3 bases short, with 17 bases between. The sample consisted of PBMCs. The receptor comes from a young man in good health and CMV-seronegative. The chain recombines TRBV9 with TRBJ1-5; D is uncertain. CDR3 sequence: CASSPDSAASNQPQHF. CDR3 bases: TGTGCCAGCAGCCCAGACTCCGCCGCGTCCAATCAGCCCCAGCATTTT.